These 21 T cell receptor beta chains share one sample of origin, sequenced in a study of cytomegalovirus exposure and HLA in healthy donors. In the PCR, 60 Vbeta and 13 Jbeta primers were used. The repertoire was sequenced with immunoSEQ multiplex PCR; TCRdb's copy has only in-frame clones and lacks some. The table records 90,000 to 120,000 clones, about 74% of them present only once. The sequencing input was PBMCs. These receptors were collected from a woman aged 40 to 49 in good health and CMV-seropositive.

The rearrangement links TRBV5-6 to TRBJ1-2; no definite D call. Germline V lookup: CDR1 SGHDT, CDR2 YYEEEE. Trimming removed 0 bases from V and 6 bases from J, with 9 bases in between. The CDR3 runs to 13 residues. CDR3 sequence (DNA): TGTGCCAGCAGCTTGGCCAACGGGGATGGCTACACCTTC. This codes for CASSLANGDGYTF.

A note on this clone: An end of the junction does not agree with germline; a read error may underlie this. J is TRBJ1-6 and V is TRBV7-3; 9 bases agree with TRBD1. This CDR3 region has 15 residues. CDR1 SGHTA and CDR2 FQGTGA come from the germline V gene. The CDR3 bases are TGTGCCAGCAGCCTAACGGGACAGGGTTATTCACCCCTCCACTTT. Its translation is CASSLTGQGYSPLHF.

The chain links TRBV7-9 to TRBJ1-6; TRBD1 aligns across 9 bases. V trimming: 4 bases; J trimming: 0 bases; junction bases outside the gene matches: 1. Germline V CDR1 and CDR2: SEHNR, FQNEAQ (reference sequence). The CDR3 covers 16 residues. For the CDR3, the DNA is TGTGCCAGCAGCTCGGGACAGGGCTCCTATAATTCACCCCTCCACTTT. Translated: CASSSGQGSYNSPLHF.

This clone was observed a single time. This sequence joins TRBV30 and TRBJ1-1, with 7 bases fitting TRBD1. CDR1 is GTSNPN, CDR2 SVGIG, per germline (reference sequence). This CDR3 is 14 amino acids long. Trimming at V came to 3 bases and at J to 2 bases, leaving 6 bases not matched to a gene. CDR3 sequence reads: CAWSHQGGNTEAFF. In DNA form, the CDR3 reads TGTGCCTGGAGCCACCAGGGGGGTAACACTGAAGCTTTCTTT. Supplemented by reference TRBV30 and TRBJ1-1, the full variable domain reads SQTIHQWPATLVQPVGSPLSLECTVEGTSNPNLYWYRQAAGRGLQLLFYSVGIGQISSEVPQNLSASRPQDRQFILSSKKLLLSDSGFYLCAWSHQGGNTEAFFGQGTRLTVV.

The chain links TRBV5-5 to TRBJ2-3, with 12 bases matching TRBD2. In germline, CDR1 is SGHKS, CDR2 YYEKEE (reference sequence). The ends lost 8 bases at V and 4 bases at J; junction bases unmatched: 5. The CDR3 sequence is 14 residues long. The CDR3 region is CASVTSGGPDTQYF. CDR3 DNA sequence: TGTGCCAGTGTGACTAGCGGGGGCCCAGATACGCAGTATTTT. Full variable domain (outside the CDR3, taken from reference TRBV5-5 and TRBJ2-3): DAGVTQSPTHLIKTRGQQVTLRCSPISGHKSVSWYQQVLGQGPQFIFQYYEKEERGRGNFPDRFSARQFPNYSSELNVNALLLGDSALYLCASVTSGGPDTQYFGPGTRLTVL.

The J gene is TRBJ2-3, the V gene TRBV5-1; the D is unclear. The CDR3 loop spans 14 amino acids. V lost 2 bases, J lost 0 bases, and 7 bases lay in between. CDR1 and CDR2 from the germline V gene are SGHRS and YFSETQ. The CDR3 loop reads CASSFTTSTDTQYF. Here the CDR3 DNA reads TGCGCCAGCAGCTTTACCACTAGCACAGATACGCAGTATTTT.

The V and J genes are TRBV7-9 and TRBJ1-1; 8 positions agree with TRBD1. Germline lookup yields CDR1 SEHNR and CDR2 FQNEAQ (reference sequence). This CDR3 has 14 residues. Unmatched junction bases numbered 4, after V lost 3 bases and J lost 4 bases. The CDR3 region has the DNA TGTGCCAGCAGCTTCCAGGGGGCCAGCACTGAAGCTTTCTTT. This encodes CASSFQGASTEAFF.

The V gene is TRBV5-1, the J gene TRBJ2-5; tentatively, D is TRBD2 (5 bases). The germline gives CDR1 SGHRS, CDR2 YFSETQ. V dropped 3 bases and J dropped 1 base, with 16 bases sitting between them. This CDR3 is 16 amino acids long. CDR3 protein: CASSSGVRALQETQYF. The CDR3 DNA follows: TGCGCCAGCAGCTCGGGCGTGAGGGCGCTCCAAGAGACCCAGTACTTC.

The chain links TRBV4-2 to TRBJ2-3; 8 positions match TRBD2. V lost 4 bases to trimming and J lost 2 bases; unmatched junction nucleotides: 17. Germline loops: CDR1 LGHNA, CDR2 YNFKEQ. The CDR3 consists of 19 residues. The CDR3 DNA reads TGTGCCAGCAGCCGGGGAAGCGGGGGAACCACACTTAACACAGATACGCAGTATTTT. Encoded protein: CASSRGSGGTTLNTDTQYF.

This clone was seen a few times. V usage is TRBV5-1 and J usage is TRBJ1-4, with 8 bases that match TRBD1. After removal of 4 bases from V and 8 bases from J, the junction contained 7 bases not matched to a gene. This CDR3 has 14 amino acids. Germline CDR1 and CDR2: SGHRS and YFSETQ. The CDR3 spells CASSPDRVGEKLFF. The CDR3, as DNA: TGCGCCAGCAGCCCGGACAGGGTTGGGGAAAAACTGTTTTTT.

The genes are TRBV5-1 and TRBJ2-1; 8 nucleotides agree with TRBD2. In germline, CDR1 is SGHRS, CDR2 YFSETQ. Trimming took 7 bases from V and 0 from J; bases not matched to a gene: 3. CDR3 length equals 14 residues. DNA for the CDR3: TGCGCCAGCTCTGGGACTAGCTCCTACAATGAGCAGTTCTTC. Its protein product is CASSGTSSYNEQFF. The complete variable domain, with remaining parts taken from reference TRBV5-1 and TRBJ2-1, reads KAGVTQTPRYLIKTRGQQVTLSCSPISGHRSVSWYQQTPGQGLQFLFEYFSETQRNKGNFPGRFSGRQFSNSRSEMNVSTLELGDSALYLCASSGTSSYNEQFFGPGTRLTVL.

This clone showed up just a few times. The rearrangement joins TRBV6-5 to TRBJ2-6, with no clear D. There are 15 residues in the CDR3. Germline CDR1 reads MNHEY; CDR2 reads SVGAGI. The germline V and J ends were trimmed by 6 bases and 2 bases, with 11 bases remaining between them. CDR3 protein: CASSLWQAGANVLTF. The CDR3 DNA follows: TGTGCCAGCAGCCTCTGGCAGGCTGGGGCCAACGTCCTGACTTTC.

This chain uses TRBV7-7 with TRBJ2-5; D tentatively reads TRBD1 or TRBD2 (6 bases each). Looked up from germline, CDR1 is SSHAT and CDR2 is FNYEAQ (reference sequence). The CDR3 length is 13 residues. The CDR3 nucleotides are TGTGCTAGCGGCGGACAGTCCCAAGAGACCCAGTACTTC. Encoded protein: CASGGQSQETQYF.

V gene TRBV6-4 combines with J gene TRBJ1-3; 8 positions match TRBD1. Germline loops: CDR1 MRHNA, CDR2 SNTAGT. The CDR3 consists of 15 residues. V was clipped by 7 bases and J by 1 base; unmatched bases: 6. This CDR3 reads CASNPRGPSGNTIYF. CDR3 nucleotides: TGTGCCAGCAACCCCAGGGGGCCTTCTGGAAACACCATATATTTT.

The count of this clone is one. This chain connects TRBV6-5 to TRBJ1-6; TRBD1 agrees at 7 bases. Germline lookup yields CDR1 MNHEY and CDR2 SVGAGI. V gave up 5 bases and J gave up 8 bases; unmatched junction bases: 0. This CDR3 comprises 12 residues. The CDR3 coding sequence is TGTGCCAGCAGTCAGGGGGATTCACCCCTCCACTTT. Its protein is CASSQGDSPLHF.

The chain joins TRBV7-9 to TRBJ1-2; D not resolved. V lost 8 bases, J lost 3 bases, and 10 bases lay in between. Germline V gene lookup returns CDR1 SEHNR and CDR2 FQNEAQ (reference sequence). The CDR3 covers 12 residues. The CDR3 loop is CASDSGDYGYTF. In nucleotides, the CDR3 is TGTGCCAGCGACTCGGGAGACTATGGCTACACCTTC.

The V gene is TRBV29-1, the J gene TRBJ2-1; 14 bases map to TRBD2. Germline trimming cut 5 bases from V and 12 bases from J; bases unmatched to any gene: 9. The CDR3 contains 14 residues. The germline gives CDR1 SQVTM, CDR2 ANQGSEA. This chain's CDR3 is CSVPGTSGGYMQFF. In DNA form, the CDR3 reads TGCAGCGTTCCCGGGACTAGCGGGGGATATATGCAGTTCTTC.

The genes are TRBV6-6 and TRBJ1-2, with D possibly matching TRBD1 (6 bases). The ends were cut back, 2 bases at V and 1 base at J, with 8 bases in the middle. The CDR3 totals 14 residues. The germline CDR1 and CDR2 sequences are MNHNY and SVGAGI (reference sequence). The CDR3 here is CASSYQQGNYGYTF. CDR3 DNA sequence: TGTGCCAGCAGTTACCAACAGGGTAACTATGGCTACACCTTC.

Notes on this clone: Other DNA sequences in the same sample also yield this CDR3. The chain uses TRBV29-1 and TRBJ1-5; the D gene is possibly TRBD1 (5 bases). CDR1 and CDR2 (germline): SQVTM, ANQGSEA. V dropped 4 bases and J dropped 5 bases, with 9 bases sitting between them. The CDR3 spans 12 residues. The CDR3 DNA follows: TGCAGCGTTGGGGCCAGGGATCAGCCCCAGCATTTT. Protein product: CSVGARDQPQHF.

V usage is TRBV29-1 and J usage is TRBJ2-3; the D is unclear. The germline gives CDR1 SQVTM, CDR2 ANQGSEA. This CDR3 is built from 11 residues. Trimming took 6 bases from V and 5 from J, leaving 9 bases between them. The CDR3 DNA sequence: TGCAGCGTCAACCCACAAGATACGCAGTATTTT. It codes for CSVNPQDTQYF.

The V call is TRBV6-6, the J call TRBJ1-1; D perhaps matches TRBD1 (6 bases). The V end lost 5 bases, the J end lost 2 bases, and 12 bases lay between the germline ends. The CDR3 runs 14 residues. Germline CDR1 and CDR2: MNHNY and SVGAGI (reference sequence). In nucleotides, the CDR3 is TGTGCCAGCAGTAGAGGGACACATAACACTGAAGCTTTCTTT. It specifies CASSRGTHNTEAFF.